This TCR beta chain was found in a study of T cells in narcolepsy. Study at large: Enrolled donors included narcolepsy type 1 or type 2 patients and healthy controls.

As to this clone: The antigen remains unidentified.

Germline V CDR1 and CDR2: SGHKS, YYEKEE (reference sequence). After removal of 9 bases from V and 3 bases from J, the junction contained 9 bases not matched to a gene. The CDR3 sequence is 13 residues long. Study-wide results and limits: Reportedly, autoreactive clonotypes were serially detected in patients' blood but not controls'. Comparing one patient's CSF and blood CD4+ clonotypes highlighted HCRT- and TRIB2-specific autoreactive clonotypes. In some patient and control memory CD4+ samples, autoreactive clones were absent.

Data came from immunoSEQ multiplex PCR; TCRdb stores just in-frame clones and leaves some out. Among 15,000 to 20,000 clones, under 90% were seen once, and the ten largest hold approximately 0.7%. The receptor's source is a human donor in good health. The sequencing input was memory (CD45RA-) CD4+ T cells from blood. The rearrangement joins TRBV5-5 to TRBJ2-7; 7 positions match TRBD1. The CDR3 loop reads CATFSGTDYEQYF. In nucleotides, the CDR3 is TGTGCCACATTCTCGGGGACAGACTACGAGCAGTACTTC.